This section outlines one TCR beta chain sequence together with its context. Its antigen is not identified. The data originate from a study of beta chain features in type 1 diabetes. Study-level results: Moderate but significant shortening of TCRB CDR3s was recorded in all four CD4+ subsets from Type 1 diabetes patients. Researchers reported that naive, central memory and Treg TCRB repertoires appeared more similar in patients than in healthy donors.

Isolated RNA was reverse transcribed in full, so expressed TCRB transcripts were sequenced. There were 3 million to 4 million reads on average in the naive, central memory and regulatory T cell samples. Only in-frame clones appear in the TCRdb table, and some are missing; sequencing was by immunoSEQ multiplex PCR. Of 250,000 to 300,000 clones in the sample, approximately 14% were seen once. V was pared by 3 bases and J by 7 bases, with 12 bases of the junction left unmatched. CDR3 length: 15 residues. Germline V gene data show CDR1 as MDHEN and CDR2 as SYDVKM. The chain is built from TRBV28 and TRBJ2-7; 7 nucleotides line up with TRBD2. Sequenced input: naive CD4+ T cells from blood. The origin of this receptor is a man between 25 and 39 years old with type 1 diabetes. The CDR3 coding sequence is TGTGCCAGCAGTTTTTCATCGGGAGGCTTGGGGGAGCAGTACTTC. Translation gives CASSFSSGGLGEQYF.